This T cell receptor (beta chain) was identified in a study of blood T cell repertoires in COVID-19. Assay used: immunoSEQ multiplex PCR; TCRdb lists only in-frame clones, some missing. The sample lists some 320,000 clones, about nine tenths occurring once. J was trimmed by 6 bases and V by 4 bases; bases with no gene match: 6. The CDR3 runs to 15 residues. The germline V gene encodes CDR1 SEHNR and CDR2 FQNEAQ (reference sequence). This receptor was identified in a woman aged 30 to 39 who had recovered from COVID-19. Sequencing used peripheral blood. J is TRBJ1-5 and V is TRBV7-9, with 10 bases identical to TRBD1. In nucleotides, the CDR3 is TGTGCCAGCAGCTCCCGGGACAGGGGAACTCAGCCCCAGCATTTT. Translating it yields CASSSRDRGTQPQHF.